This TCR beta chain was observed in a study of T cell changes during pregnancy in multiple sclerosis. Trimming removed 6 bases from V and 3 bases from J; junction bases left unmatched: 7. CDR1 is SGHRS, CDR2 YFSETQ, per germline. CDR3 size: 14 residues. Assay used: immunoSEQ multiplex PCR; TCRdb lists only in-frame clones, some missing. The profile shows roughly 100,000 clones, 85% to 95% of them singletons. The chain is built from TRBV5-1 and TRBJ1-2; 8 bases map to TRBD1. This sample comprised peripheral blood, obtained after pregnancy. This TCR was sampled from a female donor with multiple sclerosis, enrolled in a pregnancy study. The CDR3 coding sequence is TGCGCCAGCACCGCGACAGGGGCTGACTATGGCTACACCTTC. This translates into CASTATGADYGYTF.